This T cell receptor (beta chain) was recorded in a study of blood T cell repertoires in COVID-19. In the study's own analysis: Estimation of nucleated cell counts relied on the amplification of reference gene primers. The data were produced by immunoSEQ multiplex PCR, yet TCRdb's version contains in-frame clones alone and is incomplete. V and J calls plus clone size are reproduced from that table; the DNA served to infer D and trimming. The sample comprises hundreds of thousands of clones, roughly 89% of which are singletons, and approximately 1.5% rests with the top ten. V shed 5 bases and J shed 1 base, with 13 bases lying between them. Germline CDR1 reads SGHRS; CDR2 reads YFSETQ. The CDR3 sequence is 15 residues long.

The sample was peripheral blood. The V call is TRBV5-1, the J call TRBJ2-1; weak D call: TRBD1 (6 bases). The sequence derives from a woman aged 30 to 39 with active or convalescent COVID-19. The CDR3 sequence is CASRSAGQSYNEQFF. CDR3 bases: TGCGCCAGCAGATCGGCCGGACAGTCCTACAATGAGCAGTTCTTC.